This is a list of T cell receptor beta chains from one sample in a study of blood T cell repertoires in COVID-19. TCRdb keeps only in-frame clones here, not all; method: immunoSEQ multiplex PCR. The sample includes some 290,000 clones, under 90% of them seen just once. The sample was PBMCs or T cells enriched from blood (not recorded which). These receptors came from a woman in her 30s who had recovered from COVID-19. The CDR3 runs from the conserved cysteine through the conserved F or W. The D gene is left open where the match is weak. Rows may omit the clone size; those that give it use once, few, many or a size class.

J gene: TRBJ2-7; V gene: TRBV25-1; CDR3 length: 13; clone size: NA; D gene: NA; CDR3 protein: CASSGEVPHEQYF; CDR3 DNA: TGTGCCAGCAGTGGCGAGGTCCCCCACGAGCAGTACTTC
J gene: TRBJ2-5; V gene: TRBV14; CDR3 length: 15; clone size: NA; D gene: NA; CDR3 protein: CASSHLGQIQETQYF; CDR3 DNA: TGTGCCAGCAGCCACCTCGGACAGATTCAAGAGACCCAGTACTTC
J gene: TRBJ2-7; V gene: TRBV27; CDR3 length: 14; clone size: few; D gene: TRBD1; CDR3 protein: CASSGQGRDYEQYF; CDR3 DNA: TGTGCCAGCAGCGGACAGGGAAGAGACTACGAGCAGTACTTC
J gene: TRBJ2-6; V gene: TRBV7-2; CDR3 length: 18; clone size: NA; D gene: TRBD1; CDR3 protein: CASSFSGTGGAGANVLTF; CDR3 DNA: TGTGCCAGCAGCTTCTCCGGGACAGGGGGCGCTGGGGCCAACGTCCTGACTTTC
J gene: TRBJ2-3; V gene: TRBV24-1; CDR3 length: 17; clone size: NA; D gene: TRBD2; CDR3 protein: CATSDSLLAPSTDTQYF; CDR3 DNA: TGTGCCACCAGTGATTCCTTACTAGCGCCCAGCACAGATACGCAGTATTTT
J gene: TRBJ2-7; V gene: TRBV5-1; CDR3 length: 16; clone size: NA; D gene: TRBD2; CDR3 protein: CASSLAGGGGSYEQYF; CDR3 DNA: TGCGCCAGCAGCTTGGCCGGTGGCGGCGGGAGCTACGAGCAGTACTTC
J gene: TRBJ1-4; V gene: TRBV6-5; CDR3 length: 13; clone size: NA; D gene: NA; CDR3 protein: CASRVQENEKLFF; CDR3 DNA: TGTGCCAGCAGGGTACAAGAAAATGAAAAACTGTTTTTT
J gene: TRBJ1-2; V gene: TRBV30; CDR3 length: 16; clone size: NA; D gene: NA; CDR3 protein: CAWSVLVDEGGYGYTF; CDR3 DNA: TGTGCCTGGAGTGTACTAGTCGATGAGGGAGGTTATGGCTACACCTTC
J gene: TRBJ1-2; V gene: TRBV24-1; CDR3 length: 12; clone size: NA; D gene: NA; CDR3 protein: CATSVRGDGYTF; CDR3 DNA: TGTGCCACCAGTGTACGCGGAGATGGCTACACCTTC
J gene: TRBJ2-7; V gene: TRBV27; CDR3 length: 14; clone size: NA; D gene: NA; CDR3 protein: CASSGLFNGDEQYF; CDR3 DNA: TGTGCCAGCAGCGGACTGTTTAACGGGGACGAGCAGTACTTC
J gene: TRBJ2-2; V gene: TRBV2; CDR3 length: 14; clone size: NA; D gene: TRBD2; CDR3 protein: CASQTSGVTGELFF; CDR3 DNA: TGTGCCTCCCAGACTAGCGGTGTCACCGGGGAGCTGTTTTTT
J gene: TRBJ1-5; V gene: TRBV2; CDR3 length: 18; clone size: NA; D gene: TRBD1; CDR3 protein: CASSRQGPLYYSNQPQHF; CDR3 DNA: TGTGCCAGCTCCCGACAGGGGCCGTTGTATTATAGCAATCAGCCCCAGCATTTT
J gene: TRBJ2-7; V gene: TRBV5-1; CDR3 length: 17; clone size: once; D gene: TRBD2; CDR3 protein: CASSQIVSGTSPYEQYF; CDR3 DNA: TGCGCCAGCAGCCAAATCGTATCCGGGACTAGTCCTTACGAGCAGTACTTC
J gene: TRBJ2-1; V gene: TRBV10-2; CDR3 length: 17; clone size: once; D gene: NA; CDR3 protein: CASSERGADHSYNEQFF; CDR3 DNA: TGCGCCAGCAGTGAGCGGGGAGCGGATCACTCCTACAATGAGCAGTTCTTC
J gene: TRBJ2-3; V gene: TRBV3-1/TRBV3-2; CDR3 length: 14; clone size: NA; D gene: TRBD2; CDR3 protein: CASSLSGSTDTQYF; CDR3 DNA: TGTGCCAGCAGCCTTAGCGGGAGCACAGATACGCAGTATTTT
J gene: TRBJ1-1; V gene: TRBV18; CDR3 length: 15; clone size: NA; D gene: TRBD1; CDR3 protein: CASSRDRGTNTEAFF; CDR3 DNA: TGTGCCAGCTCACGAGACAGGGGGACCAACACTGAAGCTTTCTTT
J gene: TRBJ1-1; V gene: TRBV19; CDR3 length: 14; clone size: NA; D gene: NA; CDR3 protein: CASSIIRMNTEAFF; CDR3 DNA: TGTGCCAGTAGTATCATCAGGATGAACACTGAAGCTTTCTTT
J gene: TRBJ2-5; V gene: TRBV4-3; CDR3 length: 13; clone size: NA; D gene: NA; CDR3 protein: CASSPRRGSDQYF; CDR3 DNA: TGCGCCAGCAGCCCCCGGAGGGGTAGCGACCAGTACTTC
J gene: TRBJ2-1; V gene: TRBV5-6; CDR3 length: 13; clone size: NA; D gene: NA; CDR3 protein: CASSLDLYNEQFF; CDR3 DNA: TGTGCCAGCAGCTTGGATCTCTACAATGAGCAGTTCTTC
J gene: TRBJ2-1; V gene: TRBV11-2; CDR3 length: 15; clone size: once; D gene: NA; CDR3 protein: CASSLQTSMLNEQFF; CDR3 DNA: TGTGCCAGCAGCTTACAGACTAGTATGTTGAATGAGCAGTTCTTC
J gene: TRBJ1-4; V gene: TRBV29-1; CDR3 length: 14; clone size: NA; D gene: NA; CDR3 protein: CSVGRAGYNEKLFF; CDR3 DNA: TGCAGCGTAGGTCGGGCGGGGTATAATGAAAAACTGTTTTTT
J gene: TRBJ2-5; V gene: TRBV9; CDR3 length: 16; clone size: NA; D gene: TRBD2; CDR3 protein: CASSPGALAGEETQYF; CDR3 DNA: TGTGCCAGCAGCCCAGGAGCTCTAGCGGGAGAAGAGACCCAGTACTTC
J gene: TRBJ2-7; V gene: TRBV27; CDR3 length: 14; clone size: NA; D gene: TRBD1; CDR3 protein: CASTTERGRREQYF; CDR3 DNA: TGTGCCAGCACCACTGAGAGGGGGCGCCGGGAGCAGTACTTC
J gene: TRBJ2-1; V gene: TRBV3-1/TRBV3-2; CDR3 length: 22; clone size: NA; D gene: NA; CDR3 protein: CASSQSPRIRFRERGIYNEQFF; CDR3 DNA: TGTGCCAGCAGCCAAAGCCCTCGGATAAGGTTTCGAGAACGGGGGATATACAATGAGCAGTTCTTC
J gene: TRBJ1-1; V gene: TRBV11-2; CDR3 length: 14; clone size: once; D gene: NA; CDR3 protein: CASSLQGGDTEAFF; CDR3 DNA: TGTGCCAGCAGCTTACAGGGTGGGGACACTGAAGCTTTCTTT
J gene: TRBJ1-6; V gene: TRBV28; CDR3 length: 15; clone size: NA; D gene: NA; CDR3 protein: CASSLWNRDNSPLHF; CDR3 DNA: TGTGCCAGCAGTTTATGGAACAGAGATAATTCACCCCTCCACTTT
J gene: TRBJ1-3; V gene: TRBV2; CDR3 length: 15; clone size: NA; D gene: TRBD1; CDR3 protein: CASTRDRGSGNTIYF; CDR3 DNA: TGTGCCAGCACCAGGGACAGAGGATCTGGAAACACCATATATTTT
J gene: TRBJ2-4; V gene: TRBV5-1; CDR3 length: 20; clone size: once; D gene: TRBD1; CDR3 protein: CASTVAPTGGRLGSGEIQYF; CDR3 DNA: TGCGCCAGCACCGTGGCTCCGACAGGGGGCCGCTTAGGTAGCGGGGAGATTCAGTACTTC
J gene: TRBJ1-2; V gene: TRBV9; CDR3 length: 15; clone size: NA; D gene: TRBD1; CDR3 protein: CASSVNPGQGNGYTF; CDR3 DNA: TGTGCCAGCAGCGTTAACCCGGGACAGGGAAACGGCTACACCTTC
J gene: TRBJ1-2; V gene: TRBV19; CDR3 length: 16; clone size: NA; D gene: TRBD1; CDR3 protein: CASSSRQGIPNYGYTF; CDR3 DNA: TGTGCCAGTAGCTCAAGACAGGGGATACCTAACTATGGCTACACCTTC
J gene: TRBJ2-7; V gene: TRBV7-9; CDR3 length: 12; clone size: NA; D gene: NA; CDR3 protein: CASSLAQLEQYF; CDR3 DNA: TGTGCCAGCAGCTTAGCGCAGTTAGAGCAGTACTTC
J gene: TRBJ1-1; V gene: TRBV19; CDR3 length: 15; clone size: once; D gene: TRBD1; CDR3 protein: CASSSGTGVRTEAFF; CDR3 DNA: TGTGCCAGTAGTAGCGGGACAGGGGTTCGGACTGAAGCTTTCTTT
J gene: TRBJ1-6; V gene: TRBV20-1; CDR3 length: 15; clone size: NA; D gene: NA; CDR3 protein: CSASSQGGERAPLHF; CDR3 DNA: TGCAGTGCTAGTTCGCAGGGCGGTGAGCGGGCACCCCTCCACTTT
J gene: TRBJ1-2; V gene: TRBV4-1; CDR3 length: 14; clone size: NA; D gene: NA; CDR3 protein: CASSQDWGVYGYTF; CDR3 DNA: TGCGCCAGCAGCCAAGATTGGGGGGTCTATGGCTACACCTTC
J gene: TRBJ2-5; V gene: TRBV5-1; CDR3 length: 13; clone size: NA; D gene: NA; CDR3 protein: CASSSSGEETQYF; CDR3 DNA: TGCGCCAGCAGCTCGAGCGGAGAGGAGACCCAGTACTTC
J gene: TRBJ2-3; V gene: TRBV4-2; CDR3 length: 20; clone size: NA; D gene: TRBD2; CDR3 protein: CASSHGLAGGQITSTDTQYF; CDR3 DNA: TGTGCCAGCAGCCATGGACTAGCGGGAGGCCAAATTACCAGCACAGATACGCAGTATTTT
J gene: TRBJ1-2; V gene: TRBV6-5; CDR3 length: 13; clone size: NA; D gene: NA; CDR3 protein: CASTDRTEGSYTF; CDR3 DNA: TGTGCCAGCACCGACAGGACAGAGGGGAGCTACACCTTC
J gene: TRBJ1-1; V gene: TRBV18; CDR3 length: 14; clone size: NA; D gene: TRBD1; CDR3 protein: CASSTTGENTEAFF; CDR3 DNA: TGTGCCAGCTCGACGACAGGGGAAAACACTGAAGCTTTCTTT
J gene: TRBJ2-7; V gene: TRBV27; CDR3 length: 11; clone size: NA; D gene: NA; CDR3 protein: CASRGLSEQYF; CDR3 DNA: TGTGCCAGTCGTGGGCTCAGCGAGCAGTACTTC
J gene: TRBJ1-1; V gene: TRBV19; CDR3 length: 14; clone size: NA; D gene: TRBD1; CDR3 protein: CASSIGYRQGVAFF; CDR3 DNA: TGTGCCAGTAGTATAGGGTACCGGCAGGGGGTGGCTTTCTTT
J gene: TRBJ1-3; V gene: TRBV7-9; CDR3 length: 14; clone size: NA; D gene: NA; CDR3 protein: CASSFRRAGNTIYF; CDR3 DNA: TGTGCCAGCAGCTTCCGCAGGGCTGGAAACACCATATATTTT
J gene: TRBJ2-4; V gene: TRBV28; CDR3 length: 16; clone size: NA; D gene: TRBD2; CDR3 protein: CATTGASGRIKNIQYF; CDR3 DNA: TGTGCAACAACTGGGGCTAGCGGGAGAATCAAAAACATTCAGTACTTC
J gene: TRBJ1-1; V gene: TRBV30; CDR3 length: 15; clone size: NA; D gene: NA; CDR3 protein: CAWRWGGMRNTEAFF; CDR3 DNA: TGTGCCTGGAGGTGGGGGGGGATGAGGAACACTGAAGCTTTCTTT
J gene: TRBJ1-2; V gene: TRBV10-3; CDR3 length: 14; clone size: NA; D gene: NA; CDR3 protein: CAISEPDGYYGYTF; CDR3 DNA: TGTGCCATCAGTGAGCCCGACGGGTACTATGGCTACACCTTC